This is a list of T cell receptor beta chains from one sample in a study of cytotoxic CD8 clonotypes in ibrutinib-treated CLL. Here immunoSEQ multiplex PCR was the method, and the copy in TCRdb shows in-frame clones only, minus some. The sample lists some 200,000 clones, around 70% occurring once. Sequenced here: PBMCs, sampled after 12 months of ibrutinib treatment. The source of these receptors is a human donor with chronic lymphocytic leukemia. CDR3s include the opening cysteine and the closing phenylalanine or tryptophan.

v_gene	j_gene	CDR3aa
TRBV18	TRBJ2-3	CASSPIRQSTDTQYF
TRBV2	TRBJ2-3	CASSVWEGTQYF
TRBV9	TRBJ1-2	CASSKEGVYGYTF
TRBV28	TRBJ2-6	CASGTGGGGANVLTF
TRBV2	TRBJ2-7	CATLRDRGYEQYF
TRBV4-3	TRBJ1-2	CASSRSAGVGGYTF
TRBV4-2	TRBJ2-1	CASSPYGPGTNNEQFF
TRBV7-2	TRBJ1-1	CASSLQGSTEAFF
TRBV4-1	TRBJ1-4	CASSRNWEAGAEKLFF
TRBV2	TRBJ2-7	CASSRGLPPYEQYF
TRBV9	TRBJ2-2	CASSVRPVNTGELFF
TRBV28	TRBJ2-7	CASSAELTSYEQYF
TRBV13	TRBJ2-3	CASSLWTPGTDTQYF
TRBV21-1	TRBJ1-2	CASSKAPARGRGEDEDGYTF
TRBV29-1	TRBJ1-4	CSVTPAGDEKLFF
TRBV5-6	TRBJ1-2	CASSLGASYFNYGYTF
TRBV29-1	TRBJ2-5	CSVARGTRETQYF
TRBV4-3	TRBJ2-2	CASSQADTDTGELFF
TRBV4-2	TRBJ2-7	CASSQDVVDVDEQYF
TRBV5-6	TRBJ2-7	CASSPGTGVGEQYF
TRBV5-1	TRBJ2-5	CASSPGTNQETQYF
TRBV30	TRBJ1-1	CAWSSPYGGKNTEAFF
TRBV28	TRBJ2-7	CASSFAGTSGRGEQYF
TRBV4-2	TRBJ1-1	CASSQPSGRGRLNTEAFF
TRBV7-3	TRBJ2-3	CASSLAGRGDTQYF
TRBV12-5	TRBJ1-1	CASGAGTNTEAFF
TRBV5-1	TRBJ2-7	CASSLRSDGYEQYF
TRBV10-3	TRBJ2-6	CAIRPSGRGGAGANVLTF
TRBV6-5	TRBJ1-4	CASSYSGQTNEKLFF
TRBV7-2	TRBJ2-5	CASSFPEREAQYF
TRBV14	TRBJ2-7	CASSQGGGWYEQYF
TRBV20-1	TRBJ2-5	CSARDRQAQYF
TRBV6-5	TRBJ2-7	CASSYTTSGRDEQYF
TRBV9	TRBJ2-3	CASSLSFTSDTQYF
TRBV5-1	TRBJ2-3	CASSLALAGGPDTQYF
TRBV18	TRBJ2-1	CASSDRGSYNEQFF
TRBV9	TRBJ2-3	CASSVGGSPDTQYF
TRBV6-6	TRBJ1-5	CASSYLAAGQPQHF
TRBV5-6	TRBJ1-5	CASSHRGANQPQHF
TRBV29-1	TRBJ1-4	CSAVQGSNEKLFF
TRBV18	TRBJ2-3	CASRQGSDTQYF
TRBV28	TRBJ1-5	CASSSSTIRVLGNQPQHF
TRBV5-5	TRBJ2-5	CASSLQARETQYF
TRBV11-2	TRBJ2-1	CASSFSQGAIYNEQFF
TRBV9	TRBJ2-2	CASSAGDRDTGELFF
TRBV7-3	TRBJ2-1	CASSKRGGEQFF
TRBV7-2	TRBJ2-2	CASSLGLAGGNTGELFF
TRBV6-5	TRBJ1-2	CASSYRRQARNYGYTF
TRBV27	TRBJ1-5	CASSLWGQVSNQPQHF
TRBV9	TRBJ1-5	CASSASPGQPQHF
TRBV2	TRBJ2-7	CASSPSGSGQYEQYF
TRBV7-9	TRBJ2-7	CASSSRDKPYEQYF
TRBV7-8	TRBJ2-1	CASSLALASGASSYNEQFF
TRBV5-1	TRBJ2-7	CASSWTSSYEQYF
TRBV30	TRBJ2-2	CARRGGTNTGELFF
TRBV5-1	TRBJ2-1	CASRRTDGAYNEQFF
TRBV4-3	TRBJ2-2	CASSQANGLYTGELFF
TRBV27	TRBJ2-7	CASSYLTSHEQYF
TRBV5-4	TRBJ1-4	CASSLGLTGVSAVDEKLFF